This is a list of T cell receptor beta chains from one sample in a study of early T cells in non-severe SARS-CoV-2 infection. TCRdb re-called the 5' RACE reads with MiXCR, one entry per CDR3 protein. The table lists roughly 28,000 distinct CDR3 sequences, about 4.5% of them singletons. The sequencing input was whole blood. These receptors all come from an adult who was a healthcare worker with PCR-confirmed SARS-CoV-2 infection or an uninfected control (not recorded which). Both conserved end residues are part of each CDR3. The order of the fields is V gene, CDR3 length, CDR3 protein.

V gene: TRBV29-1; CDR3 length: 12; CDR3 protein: CSVKGDSGELFF
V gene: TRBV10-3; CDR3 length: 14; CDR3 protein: CAIRATGTYNEQFF
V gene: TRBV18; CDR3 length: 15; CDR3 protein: CASSPASGGPGEQYF
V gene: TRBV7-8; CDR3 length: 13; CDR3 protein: CASSSTGNTEAFF
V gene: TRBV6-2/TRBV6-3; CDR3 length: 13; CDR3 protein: CASSGSRSNEQFF
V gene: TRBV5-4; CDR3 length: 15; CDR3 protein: CASSLTGLVGNEQFF
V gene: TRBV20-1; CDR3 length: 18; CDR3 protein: CSARDLGKFTFSGNTIYF
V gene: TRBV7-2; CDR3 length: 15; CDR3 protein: CASSLSPGKQETQYF
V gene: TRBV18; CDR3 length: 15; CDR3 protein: CASSPRDPTKYEQYF
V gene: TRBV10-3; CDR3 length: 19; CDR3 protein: CATRPGQGVLGSGANVLTF
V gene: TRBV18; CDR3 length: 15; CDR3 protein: CASSRTSQEAGEQYF
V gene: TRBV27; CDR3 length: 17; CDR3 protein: CASSATSYAGSEYGYTF
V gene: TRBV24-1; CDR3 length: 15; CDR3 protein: CATSGWTSGTDTQYF
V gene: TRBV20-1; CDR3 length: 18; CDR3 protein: CSARDPPGSGQNTGELFF
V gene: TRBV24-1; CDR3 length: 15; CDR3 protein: CATSESGQGTDTQYF
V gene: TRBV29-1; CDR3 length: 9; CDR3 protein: CSVHGELFF
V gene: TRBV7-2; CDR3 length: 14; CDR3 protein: CASSSSFLNTEAFF
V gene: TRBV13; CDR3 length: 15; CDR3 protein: CASSFYATGDTEAFF
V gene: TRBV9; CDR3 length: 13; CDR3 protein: CASSVSPNTEAFF
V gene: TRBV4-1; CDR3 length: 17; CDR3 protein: CASSQEVDPGWDSPLHF
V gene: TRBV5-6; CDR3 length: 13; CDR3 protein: CASSLLGATEAFF
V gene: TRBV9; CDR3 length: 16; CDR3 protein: CASSVGLAFNTGELFF
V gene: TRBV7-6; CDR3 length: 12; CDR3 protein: CASSRAGNEQFF
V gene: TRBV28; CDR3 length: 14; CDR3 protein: CASSLQGGYSPLHF
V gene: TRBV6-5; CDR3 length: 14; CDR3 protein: CASSSGREWNEQYF
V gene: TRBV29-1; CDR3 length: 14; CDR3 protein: CSVTTTGLNTEAFF
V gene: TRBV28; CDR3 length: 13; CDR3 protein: CASSTGAGNTIYF
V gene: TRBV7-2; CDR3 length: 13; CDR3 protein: CASSLRAKYEQFF
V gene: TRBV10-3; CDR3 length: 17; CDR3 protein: CAISEFVASGSTDTQYF
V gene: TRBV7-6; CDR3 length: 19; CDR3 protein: CASSLRPTSGSTYYNEQFF
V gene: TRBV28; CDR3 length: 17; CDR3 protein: CASSKGTGTPSADTQYF
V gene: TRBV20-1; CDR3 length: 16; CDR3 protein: CSARDLQGAMTDTQYF
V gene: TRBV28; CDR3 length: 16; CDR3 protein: CASSLVYRASTNEQFF
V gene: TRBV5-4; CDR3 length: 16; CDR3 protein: CASTLAVEGGLGEQFF
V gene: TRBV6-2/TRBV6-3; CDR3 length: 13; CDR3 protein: CASSYSNGYGYTF
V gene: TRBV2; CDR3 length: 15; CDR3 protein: CASSGRDRSYNEQFF
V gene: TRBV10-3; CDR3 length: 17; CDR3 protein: CAISDSTGKPNTGELFF
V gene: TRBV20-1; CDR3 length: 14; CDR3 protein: CSAVRPAGHNEQFF
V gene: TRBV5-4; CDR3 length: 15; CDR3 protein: CASKASVGSFDEQYF
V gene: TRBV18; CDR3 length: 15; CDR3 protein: CASSPPRQGSYEQYF
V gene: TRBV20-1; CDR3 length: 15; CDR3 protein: CSARDRTGGASEQYF
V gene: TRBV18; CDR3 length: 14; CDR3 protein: CASSQATSEYEQYF
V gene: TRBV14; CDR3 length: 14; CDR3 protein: CASSQGRYTGELFF